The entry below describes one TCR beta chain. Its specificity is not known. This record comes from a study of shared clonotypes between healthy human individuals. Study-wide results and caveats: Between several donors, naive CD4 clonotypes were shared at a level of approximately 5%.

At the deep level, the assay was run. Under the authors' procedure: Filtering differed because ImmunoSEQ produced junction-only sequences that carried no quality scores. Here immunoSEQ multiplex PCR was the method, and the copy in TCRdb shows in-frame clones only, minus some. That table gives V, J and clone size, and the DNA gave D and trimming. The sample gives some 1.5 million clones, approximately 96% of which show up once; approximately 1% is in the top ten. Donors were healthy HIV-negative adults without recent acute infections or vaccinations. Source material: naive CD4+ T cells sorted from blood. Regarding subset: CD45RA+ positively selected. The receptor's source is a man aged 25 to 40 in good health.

CDR3 nucleotide sequence: TGTGCCAGCAGTTACCCCCCGCATACCTACAATGAGCAGTTCTTC. Encoded protein: CASSYPPHTYNEQFF. The rearrangement uses TRBV6-5 and TRBJ2-1; D remains ambiguous. CDR1 MNHEY and CDR2 SVGAGI come from the germline V gene. V lost 2 bases and J lost 2, with 10 bases in between. The CDR3 extends over 15 amino acids.